The source of this TCR beta chain is a study of Tregs in tolerant kidney transplant recipients (dated by TCRdb to about 2019). For the study in its entirety: The study applied TCRbeta sequencing to find donor-specific regulatory T cells before combined kidney and bone marrow transplantation and then followed those same cells after transplant.

Overall study outcomes, separate from this receptor: Donor-specific Treg expansion exceeded global Treg expansion in tolerant patients, suggesting antigen-driven rather than nonspecific expansion. Biological reproducibility was not examined directly, but technical replication error appeared to be minimal. Because the PCR primers were changed over time for some patients, nucleotide-level comparison could not be performed across the samples from those patients. The study was limited by small patient numbers, and the findings need validation in larger populations and under other immunosuppression protocols. Expanding Tregs with activated donor B cells appeared to identify the most biologically relevant and donor-specific TCRbeta repertoire.

Transplants used related donors with nonmyeloablative bone marrow transplantation; mixed chimerism was transient in the human trials. Unstimulated Tregs (CD4+CD25+CD127-), CD4+ non-Tregs (CD4+CD25-), CD4 and CD8 cells were FACS-sorted from thawed PBMCs. A few combined kidney and bone marrow transplant recipients from the ITN036ST trial were included as patients, and samples were available only from these trial subjects. Healthy control blood was processed by Ficoll density gradient to PBMCs and cryopreserved; patient PBMCs were collected before and after transplant. CDR1 and CDR2 (SNHLY, FYNNEI) derive from the germline V gene. From cysteine to phenylalanine, the CDR3 is 14 amino acids long. The only DNA kept is the CDR3, 42 bases in frame from the first base. Trimming removed 7 bases from V and 6 bases from J, leaving 16 bases between the germline ends. For TCRbeta CDR3 sequencing, genomic DNA from the sorted cells was extracted using the QIAGEN DNeasy Blood and Tissue Kit. High-throughput TCRbeta CDR3 sequencing was carried out commercially through immunoSEQ, with PCR amplification with bias correction and internal controls included. The original methods were these. A unique productive TCRbeta sequence was defined by the CDR3 nucleotide sequence when primers matched, and otherwise by the CDR3 amino acid sequence together with the Vbeta and Jbeta genes. To correct sorting error, sequences shared between sorted populations at a frequency ratio of 2:1 or less were removed; the rest were assigned to the higher population. Donor-reactive sequences were defined as at least 5-fold expanded in CFSE-low cells versus unstimulated cells, with frequency of at least 0.01% in CFSE-low cells. Repertoire divergence was quantified by Jensen-Shannon divergence calculated from the top 100 TCRbeta sequences ranked by frequency. When a sample had multiple sequencing runs, each run was corrected for sorting error separately and the runs were then pooled. The source is immuneACCESS, and TCRdb retained only in-frame sequences with V and J called. Part of the clones is not carried over; for the studies checked, unresolved V genes explain less than half of this, and the remainder is unexplained. That table is the source of V, J and clone size, and D and trimming were worked out from the DNA. The sample records approximately 90,000 clones, approximately 94% of which are singletons. The top ten clones comprise approximately 1.5% of the sample.

As for this clone: Which antigen it targets is not known. No clone much larger than this one lies a single base away; base qualities are absent.

The receptor was derived from a human patient who received a combined kidney and bone marrow transplant. Once a transplant has taken place, some T cells may be donor derived. The rearrangement joined TRBV2 to TRBJ2-4, with a tentative D gene TRBD1 over 6 matching bases. Sequencing used CD4+ T cells from blood (PBMCs), obtained 12 months after the transplant. CDR3 reads: CASMGAGMGNIQYF. The nucleotides are TGTGCCAGCATGGGGGCCGGAATGGGAAACATTCAGTACTTC.